This section outlines one TCR beta chain sequence together with its context. This sample was taken from a study of blood T cell repertoires in COVID-19. Study-wide background: The cDNA or gDNA used as material had been derived from T cells, B-cell-depleted T cells, or PBMCs.

V dropped 4 bases and J dropped 2; count of bases not matched to a gene: 6. There are 16 residues in the CDR3. Germline V gives CDR1 SGHRS, CDR2 YFSETQ. Original methodology: Cell counts per sample came from amplifying reference gene primers. Method: immunoSEQ multiplex PCR; TCRdb's copy keeps in-frame clones and lacks some. The V and J calls and clone size are taken from that table; D and trimming were inferred from the DNA. The sample has over 90,000 clones, around four fifths seen once. The chain carries TRBV5-1 and TRBJ2-3, with 11 bases lining up with TRBD2. The receptor was isolated from a man between 60 and 75 years old with active or convalescent COVID-19. Sequenced input: peripheral blood. CDR3 sequence reads: CASSPGLAGITDTQYF. In DNA, the CDR3 is TGCGCCAGCAGCCCAGGACTAGCGGGCATCACAGATACGCAGTATTTT. The full variable domain, in which reference TRBV5-1 and TRBJ2-3 provide the parts outside the CDR3, is KAGVTQTPRYLIKTRGQQVTLSCSPISGHRSVSWYQQTPGQGLQFLFEYFSETQRNKGNFPGRFSGRQFSNSRSEMNVSTLELGDSALYLCASSPGLAGITDTQYFGPGTRLTVL.